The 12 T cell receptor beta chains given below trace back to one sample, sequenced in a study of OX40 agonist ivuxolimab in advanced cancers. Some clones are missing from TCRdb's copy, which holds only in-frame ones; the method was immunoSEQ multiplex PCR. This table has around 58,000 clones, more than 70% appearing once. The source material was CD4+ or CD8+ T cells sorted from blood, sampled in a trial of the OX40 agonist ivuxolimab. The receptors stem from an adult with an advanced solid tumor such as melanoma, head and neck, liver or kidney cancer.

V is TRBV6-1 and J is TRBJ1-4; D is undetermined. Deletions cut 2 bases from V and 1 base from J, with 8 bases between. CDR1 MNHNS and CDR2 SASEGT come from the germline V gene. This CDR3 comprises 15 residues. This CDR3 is CASSERRLTNEKLFF. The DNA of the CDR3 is TGTGCCAGCAGTGAACGACGGCTAACTAATGAAAAACTGTTTTTT.

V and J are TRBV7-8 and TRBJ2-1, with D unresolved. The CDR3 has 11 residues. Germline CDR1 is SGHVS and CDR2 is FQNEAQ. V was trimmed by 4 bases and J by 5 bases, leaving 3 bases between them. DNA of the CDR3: TGTGCCAGCAGCTCAGACAATGAGCAGTTCTTC. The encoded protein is CASSSDNEQFF.

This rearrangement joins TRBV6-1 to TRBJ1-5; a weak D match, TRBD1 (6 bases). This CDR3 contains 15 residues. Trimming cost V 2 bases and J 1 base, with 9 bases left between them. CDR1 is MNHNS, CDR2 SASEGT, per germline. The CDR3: CASSENRASNQPQHF. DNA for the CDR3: TGTGCCAGCAGTGAAAACAGGGCAAGCAATCAGCCCCAGCATTTT.

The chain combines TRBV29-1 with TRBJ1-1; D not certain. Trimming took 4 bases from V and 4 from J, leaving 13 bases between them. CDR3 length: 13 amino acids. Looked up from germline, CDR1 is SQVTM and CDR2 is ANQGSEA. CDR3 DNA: TGCAGCGTTGGTCCGGGGTTTAGCACTGAAGCTTTCTTT. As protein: CSVGPGFSTEAFF.

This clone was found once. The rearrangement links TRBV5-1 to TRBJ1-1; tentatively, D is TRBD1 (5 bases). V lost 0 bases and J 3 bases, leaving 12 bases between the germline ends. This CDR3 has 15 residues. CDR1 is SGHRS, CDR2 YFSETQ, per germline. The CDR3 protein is CASSLEGVTDTEAFF. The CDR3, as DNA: TGCGCCAGCAGCTTGGAAGGGGTAACGGACACTGAAGCTTTCTTT. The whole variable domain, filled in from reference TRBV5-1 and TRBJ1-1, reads KAGVTQTPRYLIKTRGQQVTLSCSPISGHRSVSWYQQTPGQGLQFLFEYFSETQRNKGNFPGRFSGRQFSNSRSEMNVSTLELGDSALYLCASSLEGVTDTEAFFGQGTRLTVV.

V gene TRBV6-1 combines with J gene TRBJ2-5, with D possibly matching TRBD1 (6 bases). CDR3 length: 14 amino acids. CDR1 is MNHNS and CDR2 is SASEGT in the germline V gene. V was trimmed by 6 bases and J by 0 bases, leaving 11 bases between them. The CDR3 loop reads CASSGQFNQETQYF. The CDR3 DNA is TGTGCCAGCAGCGGACAGTTTAACCAAGAGACCCAGTACTTC.

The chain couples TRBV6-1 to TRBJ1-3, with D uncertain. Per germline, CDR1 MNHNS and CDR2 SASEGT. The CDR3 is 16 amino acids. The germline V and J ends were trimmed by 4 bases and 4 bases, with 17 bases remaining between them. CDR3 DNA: TGTGCCAGCAGTGTCGTCCGGGAGTTAAGGGGAAACACCATATATTTT. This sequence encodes CASSVVRELRGNTIYF.

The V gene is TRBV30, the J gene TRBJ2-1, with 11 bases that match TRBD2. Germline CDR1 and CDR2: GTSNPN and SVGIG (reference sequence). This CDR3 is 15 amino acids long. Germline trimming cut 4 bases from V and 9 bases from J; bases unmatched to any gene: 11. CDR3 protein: CAWTLSRLAGSEQFF. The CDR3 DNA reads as TGTGCCTGGACTTTGTCGCGACTAGCGGGATCTGAGCAGTTCTTC.

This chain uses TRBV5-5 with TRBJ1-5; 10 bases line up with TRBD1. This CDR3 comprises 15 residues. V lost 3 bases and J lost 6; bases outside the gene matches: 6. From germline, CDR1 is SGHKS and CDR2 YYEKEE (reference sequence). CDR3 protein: CASSWGTGAGQPQHF. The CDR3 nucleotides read TGTGCCAGCAGCTGGGGGACAGGGGCGGGTCAGCCCCAGCATTTT.

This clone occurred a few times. The chain's CDR3 is CASSEGGDEKLFF. CDR3 nucleotides: TGCGCCAGCAGTGAAGGGGGTGACGAAAAACTGTTTTTT. The chain joins TRBV10-1 to TRBJ1-4, with D maybe TRBD1 (6 bases). Germline lookup yields CDR1 WNHNN and CDR2 SYGVQD (reference sequence). This CDR3 is built from 13 residues. V dropped 3 bases and J dropped 8 bases, with 10 bases sitting between them.

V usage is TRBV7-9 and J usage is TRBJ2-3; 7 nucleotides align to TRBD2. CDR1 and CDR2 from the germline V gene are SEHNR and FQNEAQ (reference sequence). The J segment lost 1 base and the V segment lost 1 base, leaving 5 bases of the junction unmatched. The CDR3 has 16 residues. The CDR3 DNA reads TGTGCCAGCAGCTTAGGGGGAGGGGCGCGCACAGATACGCAGTATTTT. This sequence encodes CASSLGGGARTDTQYF.

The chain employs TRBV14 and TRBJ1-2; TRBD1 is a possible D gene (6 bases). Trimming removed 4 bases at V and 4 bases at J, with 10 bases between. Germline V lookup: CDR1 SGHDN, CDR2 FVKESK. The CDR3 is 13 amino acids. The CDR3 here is CASSLGTTYGYTF. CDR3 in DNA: TGTGCCAGCAGCCTAGGGACAACCTATGGCTACACCTTC. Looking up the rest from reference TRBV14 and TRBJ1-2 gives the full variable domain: EAGVTQFPSHSVIEKGQTVTLRCDPISGHDNLYWYRRVMGKEIKFLLHFVKESKQDESGMPNNRFLAERTGGTYSTLKVQPAELEDSGVYFCASSLGTTYGYTFGSGTRLTVV.